The sample holds many counts of the clone carrying this T cell receptor beta chain. Using RNA transcripts as the source, TCR beta CDR3 regions were amplified. The study used the HTBI primer set for a first-round RT-PCR of the TCR CDR3. TCRdb passed the multiplex PCR reads through MiXCR, listing each CDR3 protein once. The profile shows roughly 110,000 distinct CDR3 sequences, approximately 16% of them singletons. Graves' hyperthyroidism was deemed stable absent ophthalmopathy progression within 18 months. Each diagnosis drew on symptoms, thyroxine, TRAb, thyroid ultrasound and orbital computed tomography findings. This specimen comes from a study of T cells in Graves' hyperthyroidism and ophthalmopathy. CDR3 length: 16 amino acids. After removal of 5 bases from V and 2 bases from J, the junction contained 6 bases not matched to a gene. Per germline, CDR1 MDHEN and CDR2 SYDVKM.

The TCR comes from a woman between 50 and 59 years old with Graves' hyperthyroidism. Material: blood. This rearrangement joins TRBV28 to TRBJ2-1; 10 bases are a match to TRBD2. The CDR3 DNA reads as TGTGCCAGCAGTCTAGAAGCGGGAGGGCCCTACAATGAGCAGTTCTTC. Amino acids: CASSLEAGGPYNEQFF.